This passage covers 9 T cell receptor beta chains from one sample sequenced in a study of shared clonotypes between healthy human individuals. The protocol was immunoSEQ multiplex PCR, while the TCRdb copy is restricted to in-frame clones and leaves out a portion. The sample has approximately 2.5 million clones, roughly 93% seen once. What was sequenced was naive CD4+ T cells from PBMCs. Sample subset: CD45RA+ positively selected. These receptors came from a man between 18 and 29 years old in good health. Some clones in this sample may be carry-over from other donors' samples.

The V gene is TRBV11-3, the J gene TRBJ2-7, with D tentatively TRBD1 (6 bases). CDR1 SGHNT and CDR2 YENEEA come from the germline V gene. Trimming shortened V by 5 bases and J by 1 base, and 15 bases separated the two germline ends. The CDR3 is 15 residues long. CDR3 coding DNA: TGTGCCAGCAGCCCGGGACAAGGGAATTCCTACGAGCAGTACTTC. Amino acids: CASSPGQGNSYEQYF.

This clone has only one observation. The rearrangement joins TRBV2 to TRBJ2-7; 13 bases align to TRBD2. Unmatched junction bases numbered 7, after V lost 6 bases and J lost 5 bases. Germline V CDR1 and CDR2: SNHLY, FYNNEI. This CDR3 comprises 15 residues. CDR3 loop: CASSAGLAGVHEQYF. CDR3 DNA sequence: TGTGCCAGCAGCGCTGGACTAGCGGGAGTTCACGAGCAGTACTTC.

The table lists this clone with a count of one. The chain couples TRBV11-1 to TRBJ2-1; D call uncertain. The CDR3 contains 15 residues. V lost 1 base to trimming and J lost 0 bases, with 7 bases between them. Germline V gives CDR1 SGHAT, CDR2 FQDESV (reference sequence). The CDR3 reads CASSLGESSYNEQFF. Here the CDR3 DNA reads TGTGCCAGCAGCTTAGGAGAGAGCTCCTACAATGAGCAGTTCTTC. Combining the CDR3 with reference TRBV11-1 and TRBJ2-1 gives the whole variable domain EAEVAQSPRYKITEKSQAVAFWCDPISGHATLYWYRQILGQGPELLVQFQDESVVDDSQLPKDRFSAERLKGVDSTLKIQPAELGDSAMYLCASSLGESSYNEQFFGPGTRLTVL.

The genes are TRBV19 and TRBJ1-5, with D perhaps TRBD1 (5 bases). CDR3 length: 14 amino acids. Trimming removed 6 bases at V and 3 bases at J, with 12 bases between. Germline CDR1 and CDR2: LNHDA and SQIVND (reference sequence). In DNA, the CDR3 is TGTGCCAGTAGGCTCCGGGGCCTCAATCAGCCCCAGCATTTT. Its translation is CASRLRGLNQPQHF.

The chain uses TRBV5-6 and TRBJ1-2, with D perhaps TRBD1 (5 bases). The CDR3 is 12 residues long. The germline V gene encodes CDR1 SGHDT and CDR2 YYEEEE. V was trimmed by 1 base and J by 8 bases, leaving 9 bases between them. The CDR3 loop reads CASSLKGWGYTF. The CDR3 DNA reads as TGTGCCAGCAGCTTGAAGGGGTGGGGCTACACCTTC.

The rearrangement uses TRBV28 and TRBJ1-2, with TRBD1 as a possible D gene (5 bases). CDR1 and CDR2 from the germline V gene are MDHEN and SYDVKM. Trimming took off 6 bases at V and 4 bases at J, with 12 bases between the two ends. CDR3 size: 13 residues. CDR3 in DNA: TGTGCCAGCAGCCAGACAGCCATCTATGGCTACACCTTC. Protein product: CASSQTAIYGYTF.

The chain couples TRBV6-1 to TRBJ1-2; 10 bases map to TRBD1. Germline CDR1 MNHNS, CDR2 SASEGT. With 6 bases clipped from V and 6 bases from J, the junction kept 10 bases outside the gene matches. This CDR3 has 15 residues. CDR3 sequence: CASSLTGTGADGYTF. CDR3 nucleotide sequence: TGTGCCAGCAGCCTAACCGGGACAGGGGCCGATGGCTACACCTTC.

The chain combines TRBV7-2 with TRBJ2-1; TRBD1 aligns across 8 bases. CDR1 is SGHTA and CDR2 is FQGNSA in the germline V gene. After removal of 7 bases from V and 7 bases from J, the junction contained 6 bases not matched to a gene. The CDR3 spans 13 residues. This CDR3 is CASTTGGLNEQFF. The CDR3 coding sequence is TGTGCCAGCACCACAGGGGGATTGAATGAGCAGTTCTTC.

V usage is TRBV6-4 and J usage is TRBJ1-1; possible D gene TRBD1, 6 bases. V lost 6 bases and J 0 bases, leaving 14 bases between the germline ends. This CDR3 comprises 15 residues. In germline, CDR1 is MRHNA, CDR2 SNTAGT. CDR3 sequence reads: CASREQGWVNTEAFF. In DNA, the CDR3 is TGTGCCAGCAGGGAACAGGGTTGGGTGAACACTGAAGCTTTCTTT.